The 7 T cell receptor beta chains reported below all come from one sample, sequenced in a study of T cell responses to AZD1222 COVID-19 vaccine (dated by TCRdb to the early 2020s). The library was produced with the immunoSEQ multiplex PCR assay. As stored in TCRdb, this immuneACCESS dataset retains in-frame rearrangements with V and J assigned. A fraction of the clones does not appear; measured against another copy, unresolved V genes explain less than half of the discrepancy, and the remainder lacks a known reason. For this sample the table gives roughly 150,000 clones, of which over 90% were detected only once. The leading ten clones occupy around 2.3% of the sample. The time point label for this specimen denotes: baseline before first vaccination. The material was peripheral blood, obtained on day 0 of AZD1222 vaccination. Receptors originate from an adult in good health.

J is TRBJ1-2 and V is TRBV30; D is ambiguous. The V end lost 5 bases, the J end lost 8 bases, and 15 bases lay between the germline ends. The germline V gene encodes CDR1 GTSNPN and CDR2 SVGIG (reference sequence). This CDR3 spans 12 amino acids. The CDR3 loop reads CAWDLGVGGYTF. CDR3 DNA sequence: TGTGCCTGGGACCTCGGGGTAGGAGGCTACACCTTC. The full variable domain, rest sourced from reference TRBV30 and TRBJ1-2, is SQTIHQWPATLVQPVGSPLSLECTVEGTSNPNLYWYRQAAGRGLQLLFYSVGIGQISSEVPQNLSASRPQDRQFILSSKKLLLSDSGFYLCAWDLGVGGYTFGSGTRLTVV.

The V call is TRBV27, the J call TRBJ2-3; D is possibly TRBD1 or TRBD2 (5 bases each). The CDR3 consists of 12 residues. The germline gives CDR1 MNHEY, CDR2 SMNVEV (reference sequence). The germline V and J ends were trimmed by 1 base and 6 bases, with 5 bases remaining between them. The CDR3 nucleotides are TGTGCCAGCAGTTTATGGGGGGATACGCAGTATTTT. It specifies CASSLWGDTQYF.

The chain carries TRBV6-1 and TRBJ2-7; 8 nucleotides agree with TRBD2. The V and J ends lost 2 bases and 2 bases, in that order; junction bases with no gene match: 5. Germline V gene sequence: CDR1 MNHNS, CDR2 SASEGT. CDR3 length: 15 amino acids. The DNA of the CDR3 is TGTGCCAGCAGTGAATCCCTAGCGGGTCCCTACGAGCAGTACTTC. Translating it yields CASSESLAGPYEQYF.

The chain links TRBV19 to TRBJ2-3, with 10 bases matching TRBD2. The ends lost 7 bases at V and 5 bases at J; junction bases unmatched: 9. Germline V lookup: CDR1 LNHDA, CDR2 SQIVND (reference sequence). CDR3 size: 15 residues. The CDR3 loop reads CASTPGASGGDTQYF. CDR3 bases: TGTGCCAGTACCCCCGGGGCTAGCGGGGGAGATACGCAGTATTTT.

This chain connects TRBV19 to TRBJ2-2; the D is unclear. Germline loops: CDR1 LNHDA, CDR2 SQIVND (reference sequence). V was pared by 2 bases and J by 4 bases, with 5 bases between. The CDR3 length is 13 residues. This CDR3 reads CASSIPITGELFF. Here the CDR3 DNA reads TGTGCCAGTAGTATACCGATCACCGGGGAGCTGTTTTTT.

This chain links TRBV7-3 with TRBJ2-1; 8 bases map to TRBD2. Germline V gives CDR1 SGHTA, CDR2 FQGTGA. The CDR3 is made up of 16 amino acids. The J segment lost 6 bases and the V segment lost 5 bases, leaving 12 bases of the junction unmatched. CDR3 protein: CASSPLGGTRTNEQFF. As DNA, the CDR3 is TGTGCCAGCAGCCCCCTAGGTGGGACTAGAACCAATGAGCAGTTCTTC.

V and J are TRBV7-9 and TRBJ2-7; D may be TRBD1 (6 bases). Germline CDR1 is SEHNR and CDR2 is FQNEAQ (reference sequence). V shed 5 bases and J shed 5 bases, with 16 bases lying between them. This CDR3 has 14 amino acids. DNA of the CDR3: TGTGCCAGCAGCCCCGGGACACGAGTCAACGAGCAGTACTTC. Its translation is CASSPGTRVNEQYF.